This is a list of T cell receptor beta chains from one sample in a study of breast tumors, draining lymph nodes, adjacent tissues. In TCRdb, the multiplex PCR reads were re-called with MiXCR into one record per CDR3 protein. The repertoire holds 60,000 to 70,000 distinct CDR3 sequences, with roughly 57% as singletons. The sequencing input was breast tumor tissue. These receptors all come from a female donor with breast cancer. Some clones in this sample may be carry-over from other donors' samples. Each CDR3 is given with its conserved first and last residue. The order of the fields is CDR3 DNA, CDR3 protein, V gene, J gene, D gene, clone size. The D gene is left open where the match is weak. Some rows have no size entry. The others give once, few or many, or a class for an expanded clone.

CDR3nt: TGTGCCAGTAGTGCCACCGGGACGGCCTTCCAAGAGACCCAGTACTTC; CDR3aa: CASSATGTAFQETQYF; v_gene: TRBV19; j_gene: TRBJ2-5; d_gene: -; abundance: once
CDR3nt: TGTGCCAGCAGCTTCGCGACCGCCTACGAGCAGTACTTC; CDR3aa: CASSFATAYEQYF; v_gene: TRBV5-5; j_gene: TRBJ2-7; d_gene: -; abundance: few
CDR3nt: TGTGCCAGCAGTGGAGGGGGGGGCAGGAGAACTGAAGCTTTCTTT; CDR3aa: CASSGGGGRRTEAFF; v_gene: TRBV19; j_gene: TRBJ1-1; d_gene: -; abundance: -
CDR3nt: TGTGCCAGCAGCTTAGTAGGCCTCCCCTCCTACAATGAGCAGTATTTT; CDR3aa: CASSLVGLPSYNEQYF; v_gene: TRBV7-9; j_gene: TRBJ2-3; d_gene: -; abundance: -
CDR3nt: TGTGCCAGCAGTCCCCGCGCACGCCAAGAGACCCAGTACTTC; CDR3aa: CASSPRARQETQYF; v_gene: TRBV2; j_gene: TRBJ2-5; d_gene: -; abundance: -
CDR3nt: TGTGCCAGCAGCCAAGAAACAGAGAGCAATCAGCCCCAGCATTTT; CDR3aa: CASSQETESNQPQHF; v_gene: TRBV14; j_gene: TRBJ1-5; d_gene: -; abundance: few
CDR3nt: TGTGCCAGCAGCGTGAGACTAGCGGGTAGCTATGGCTACACCTTC; CDR3aa: CASSVRLAGSYGYTF; v_gene: TRBV7-2; j_gene: TRBJ1-2; d_gene: -; abundance: -
CDR3nt: TGTGCCAGCCAAAGGGCGGGAGGGATTACCGGGGAGCTGTTTTTT; CDR3aa: CASQRAGGITGELFF; v_gene: TRBV12-3/TRBV12-4; j_gene: TRBJ2-2; d_gene: TRBD2; abundance: many
CDR3nt: TGTGCCAGCAGCAAAACCGGGACAGGGGGCTACGAGCAGTACTTC; CDR3aa: CASSKTGTGGYEQYF; v_gene: TRBV9; j_gene: TRBJ2-7; d_gene: TRBD1; abundance: many
CDR3nt: TGTGCCAGCAGCTCCCCGGGTCGGGATGGCTACACCTTC; CDR3aa: CASSSPGRDGYTF; v_gene: TRBV5-5; j_gene: TRBJ1-2; d_gene: -; abundance: many
CDR3nt: TGTGCCAGCAGCCTGGACAGGGAGCCAGCGACTAATGAAAAACTGTTTTTT; CDR3aa: CASSLDREPATNEKLFF; v_gene: TRBV5-6; j_gene: TRBJ1-4; d_gene: TRBD1; abundance: once
CDR3nt: TGTGCCAGCAGTGACAGGGGTGCGAGCAATCAGCCCCAGCATTTT; CDR3aa: CASSDRGASNQPQHF; v_gene: TRBV6-5; j_gene: TRBJ1-5; d_gene: TRBD1; abundance: -
CDR3nt: TGTGCCAGCAGCTTAGAGTCTAGTCTAGCCGGAGGGGTAGAGACCCAGTACTTC; CDR3aa: CASSLESSLAGGVETQYF; v_gene: TRBV7-9; j_gene: TRBJ2-5; d_gene: -; abundance: -
CDR3nt: TGCGGTGCTAGAGGGGAGAGCGGGAGAACGAGAGAGACCCAGTACTTC; CDR3aa: CGARGESGRTRETQYF; v_gene: TRBV20-1; j_gene: TRBJ2-5; d_gene: TRBD2; abundance: once
CDR3nt: TGTGCCAGCAGCTCGCAAGAGACCCCGTACTTC; CDR3aa: CASSSQETPYF; v_gene: TRBV11-1; j_gene: TRBJ2-5; d_gene: -; abundance: -
CDR3nt: TGTGCTGTGCACCCGACAGGGTATAGCAACGAGCAGTACTTC; CDR3aa: CAVHPTGYSNEQYF; v_gene: TRBV2; j_gene: TRBJ2-7; d_gene: TRBD1; abundance: -
CDR3nt: TGTGCCAGCAGCTTTGCTGAGAATGAGCAGTTCTTC; CDR3aa: CASSFAENEQFF; v_gene: TRBV11-2; j_gene: TRBJ2-1; d_gene: -; abundance: -
CDR3nt: TGTGCCAGCAGCCCGGGGCCCAGCGGGTATGGCTACACCTTC; CDR3aa: CASSPGPSGYGYTF; v_gene: TRBV3-1; j_gene: TRBJ1-2; d_gene: -; abundance: many
CDR3nt: TGTGCCAGCAGCTTAGCTCAGGCCGGTCCCAAGAGGGAGACCCAGCATTTT; CDR3aa: CASSLAQAGPKRETQHF; v_gene: TRBV7-3; j_gene: TRBJ1-5; d_gene: -; abundance: -
CDR3nt: TGTGCCAGCAACCGGCTCGACAGCAACTATGGCTACACCTTC; CDR3aa: CASNRLDSNYGYTF; v_gene: TRBV6-1; j_gene: TRBJ1-2; d_gene: -; abundance: many
CDR3nt: TGTGCCAGTAGTTGGGGTATTAATTCACCCCTCCACTTT; CDR3aa: CASSWGINSPLHF; v_gene: TRBV19; j_gene: TRBJ1-6; d_gene: -; abundance: -
CDR3nt: TGCAGTGGGTCTTTCCCCGCGACTTTC; CDR3aa: CSGSFPATF; v_gene: TRBV20-1; j_gene: TRBJ2-6; d_gene: -; abundance: many
CDR3nt: TGTGCCAGCAGCCCTTCAGGGGACTACGAGCAGTACTTC; CDR3aa: CASSPSGDYEQYF; v_gene: TRBV7-2; j_gene: TRBJ2-7; d_gene: -; abundance: -
CDR3nt: TGTGCCAGCAGCCCCACAGGGGAATCCGGGGAGCTGTTTTTT; CDR3aa: CASSPTGESGELFF; v_gene: TRBV6-2/TRBV6-3; j_gene: TRBJ2-2; d_gene: TRBD1; abundance: -
CDR3nt: TGTGCCAGCGGACGATCGAGCTCCTACAATGAGCAGTTCTTC; CDR3aa: CASGRSSSYNEQFF; v_gene: TRBV6-6; j_gene: TRBJ2-1; d_gene: -; abundance: once
CDR3nt: TGTGCCACCACAGGGGGGGAGACCCAGTACTTC; CDR3aa: CATTGGETQYF; v_gene: TRBV6-5; j_gene: TRBJ2-5; d_gene: TRBD1; abundance: -
CDR3nt: TGTGCCAGCAGTTACTCGAGGAGCTCTGGGGCCAACGTCCTGACTTTC; CDR3aa: CASSYSRSSGANVLTF; v_gene: TRBV6-6; j_gene: TRBJ2-6; d_gene: -; abundance: many
CDR3nt: TGTGCCAGCAGTTACGGGGGACAGGCGGGAGGCTACACCTTC; CDR3aa: CASSYGGQAGGYTF; v_gene: TRBV6-5; j_gene: TRBJ1-2; d_gene: TRBD1; abundance: once